This T cell receptor beta chain was captured by sequencing in a study of blood T cell repertoires in COVID-19. With 8 bases removed from V and 0 bases from J, the gap between germline ends came to 16 bases. Germline CDR1 LNHDA, CDR2 SQIVND (reference sequence). The CDR3 is 16 residues long. The assay was immunoSEQ multiplex PCR, and TCRdb's table has in-frame clones only and misses some. The sample has over 350,000 clones; approximately 88% are singletons. The specimen sequenced was PBMCs or T cells enriched from blood (not recorded which). The chain joins TRBV19 to TRBJ2-2, with D tentatively TRBD1 (6 bases). The receptor was isolated from a woman in her twenties or thirties with acute COVID-19. As DNA, the CDR3 is TGTGCCAGTCAAGCTTGGGGGCTCACGAACACCGGGGAGCTGTTTTTT. It encodes CASQAWGLTNTGELFF.